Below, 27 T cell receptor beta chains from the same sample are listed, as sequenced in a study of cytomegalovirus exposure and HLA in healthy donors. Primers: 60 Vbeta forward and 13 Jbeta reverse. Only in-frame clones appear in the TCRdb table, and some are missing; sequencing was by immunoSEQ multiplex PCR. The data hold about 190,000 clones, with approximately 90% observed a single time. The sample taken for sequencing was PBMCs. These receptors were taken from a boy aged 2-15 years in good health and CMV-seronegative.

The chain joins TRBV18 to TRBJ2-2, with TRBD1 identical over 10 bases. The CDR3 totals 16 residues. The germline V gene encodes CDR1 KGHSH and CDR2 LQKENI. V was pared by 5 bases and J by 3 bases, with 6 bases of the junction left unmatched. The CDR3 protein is CASSGDRGHDTGELFF. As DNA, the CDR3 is TGTGCCAGCTCAGGCGACAGGGGGCATGACACCGGGGAGCTGTTTTTT.

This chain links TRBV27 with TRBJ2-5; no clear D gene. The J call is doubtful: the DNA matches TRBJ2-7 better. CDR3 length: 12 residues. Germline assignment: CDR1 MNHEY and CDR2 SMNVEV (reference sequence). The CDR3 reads CASSLSPGEQYF. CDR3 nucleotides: TGTGCCAGCAGTTTATCACCAGGCGAGCAGTACTTC.

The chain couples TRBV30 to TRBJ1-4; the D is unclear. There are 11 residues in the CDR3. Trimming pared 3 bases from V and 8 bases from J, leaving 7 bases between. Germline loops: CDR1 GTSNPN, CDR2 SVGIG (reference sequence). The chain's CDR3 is CAWRREEKLFF. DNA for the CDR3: TGTGCCTGGAGAAGGGAGGAAAAACTGTTTTTT.

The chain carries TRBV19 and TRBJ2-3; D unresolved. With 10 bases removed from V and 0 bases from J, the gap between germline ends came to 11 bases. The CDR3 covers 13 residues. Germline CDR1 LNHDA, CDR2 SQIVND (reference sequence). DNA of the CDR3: TGTGCCACCTCGATAACTAGCACAGATACGCAGTATTTT. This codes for CATSITSTDTQYF.

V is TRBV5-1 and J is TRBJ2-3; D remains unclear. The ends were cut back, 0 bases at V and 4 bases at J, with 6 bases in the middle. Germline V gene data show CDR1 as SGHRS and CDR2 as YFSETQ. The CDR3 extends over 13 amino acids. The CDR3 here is CASSLESADTQYF. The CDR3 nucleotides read TGCGCCAGCAGCTTGGAGAGTGCAGATACGCAGTATTTT.

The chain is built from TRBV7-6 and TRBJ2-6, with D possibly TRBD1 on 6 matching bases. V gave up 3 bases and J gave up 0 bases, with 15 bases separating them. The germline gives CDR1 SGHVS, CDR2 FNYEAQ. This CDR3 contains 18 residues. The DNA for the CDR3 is TGTGCCAGCAGCTTGTCAGGGGTCGATGTCTCTGGGGCCAACGTCCTGACTTTC. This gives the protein CASSLSGVDVSGANVLTF. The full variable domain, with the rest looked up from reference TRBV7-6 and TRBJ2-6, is GAGVSQSPRYKVTKRGQDVALRCDPISGHVSLYWYRQALGQGPEFLTYFNYEAQQDKSGLPNDRFSAERPEGSISTLTIQRTEQRDSAMYRCASSLSGVDVSGANVLTFGAGSRLTVL.

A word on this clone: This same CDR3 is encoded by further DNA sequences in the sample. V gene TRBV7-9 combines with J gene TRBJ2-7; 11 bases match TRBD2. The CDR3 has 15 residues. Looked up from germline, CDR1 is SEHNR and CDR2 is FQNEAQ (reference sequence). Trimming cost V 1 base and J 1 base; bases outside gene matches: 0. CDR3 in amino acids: CASSLVAGGSYEQYF. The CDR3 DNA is TGTGCCAGCAGCTTAGTAGCGGGAGGGTCCTACGAGCAGTACTTC.

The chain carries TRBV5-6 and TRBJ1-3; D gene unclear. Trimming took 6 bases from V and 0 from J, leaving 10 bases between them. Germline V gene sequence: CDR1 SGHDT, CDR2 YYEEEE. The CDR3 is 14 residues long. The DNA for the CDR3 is TGTGCCAGCACGGAGGCGGACTCTGGAAACACCATATATTTT. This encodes CASTEADSGNTIYF.

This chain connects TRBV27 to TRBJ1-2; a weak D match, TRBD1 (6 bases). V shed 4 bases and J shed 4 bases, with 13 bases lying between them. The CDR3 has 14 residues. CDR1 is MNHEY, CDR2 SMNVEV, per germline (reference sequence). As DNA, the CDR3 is TGTGCCAGCAGTTCCGGGGGGCGCGGCTATGGCTACACCTTC. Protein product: CASSSGGRGYGYTF.

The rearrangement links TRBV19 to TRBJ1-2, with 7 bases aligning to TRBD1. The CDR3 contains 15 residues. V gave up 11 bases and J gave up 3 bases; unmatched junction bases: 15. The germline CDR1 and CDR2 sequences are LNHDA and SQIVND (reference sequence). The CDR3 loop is CAGSDTGAGHYGYTF. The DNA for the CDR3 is TGTGCCGGATCTGATACAGGGGCGGGCCACTATGGCTACACCTTC. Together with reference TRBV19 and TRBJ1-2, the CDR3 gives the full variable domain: DGGITQSPKYLFRKEGQNVTLSCEQNLNHDAMYWYRQDPGQGLRLIYYSQIVNDFQKGDIAEGYSVSREKKESFPLTVTSAQKNPTAFYLCAGSDTGAGHYGYTFGSGTRLTVV.

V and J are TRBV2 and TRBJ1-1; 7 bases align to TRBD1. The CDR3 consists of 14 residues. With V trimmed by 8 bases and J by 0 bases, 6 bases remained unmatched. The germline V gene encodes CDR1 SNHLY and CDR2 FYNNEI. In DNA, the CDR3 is TGTGCCAGCCTGGGGACAGCCCTGAACACTGAAGCTTTCTTT. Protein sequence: CASLGTALNTEAFF.

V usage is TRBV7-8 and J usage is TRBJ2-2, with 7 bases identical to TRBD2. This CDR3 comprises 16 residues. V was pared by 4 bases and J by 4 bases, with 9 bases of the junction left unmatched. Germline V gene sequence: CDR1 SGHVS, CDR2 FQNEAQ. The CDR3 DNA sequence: TGTGCCAGCAGCTGGGGGGGTGGGGTGGGCACCGGGGAGCTGTTTTTT. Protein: CASSWGGGVGTGELFF.

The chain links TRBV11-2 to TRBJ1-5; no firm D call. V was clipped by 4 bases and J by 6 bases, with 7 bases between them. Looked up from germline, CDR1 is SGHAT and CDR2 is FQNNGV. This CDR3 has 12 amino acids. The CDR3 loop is CASSSSGQPQHF. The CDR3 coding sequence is TGTGCCAGCAGCTCATCGGGTCAGCCCCAGCATTTT. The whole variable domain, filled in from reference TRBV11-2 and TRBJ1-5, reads EAGVAQSPRYKIIEKRQSVAFWCNPISGHATLYWYQQILGQGPKLLIQFQNNGVVDDSQLPKDRFSAERLKGVDSTLKIQPAKLEDSAVYLCASSSSGQPQHFGDGTRLSIL.

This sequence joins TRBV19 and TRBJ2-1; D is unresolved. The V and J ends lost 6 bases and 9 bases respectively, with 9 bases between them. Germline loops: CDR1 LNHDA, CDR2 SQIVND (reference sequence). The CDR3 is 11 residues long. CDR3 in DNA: TGTGCCAGTAGACAGAGCTCTGAGCAGTTCTTC. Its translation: CASRQSSEQFF.

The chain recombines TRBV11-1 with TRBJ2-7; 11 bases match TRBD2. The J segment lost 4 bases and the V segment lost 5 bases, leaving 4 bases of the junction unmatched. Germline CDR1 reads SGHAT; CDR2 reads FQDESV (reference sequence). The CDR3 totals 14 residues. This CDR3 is CASSLGLAGYEQYF. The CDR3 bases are TGTGCCAGCAGCCTTGGACTAGCGGGTTACGAGCAGTACTTC.

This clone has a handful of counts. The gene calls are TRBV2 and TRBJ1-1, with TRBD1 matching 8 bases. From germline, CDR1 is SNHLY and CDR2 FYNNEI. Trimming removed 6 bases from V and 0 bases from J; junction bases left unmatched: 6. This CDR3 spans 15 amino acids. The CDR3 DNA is TGTGCCAGCAGGCGGCAGGGGGCGCTGAACACTGAAGCTTTCTTT. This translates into CASRRQGALNTEAFF.

The CDR3 DNA reads TGTGCCAGCAGCGCGGGACAGGGCCCCTCAGAGACCCAGTACTTC. This codes for CASSAGQGPSETQYF. V gene TRBV2 combines with J gene TRBJ2-5; 9 positions match TRBD1. Germline loops: CDR1 SNHLY, CDR2 FYNNEI. The CDR3 runs to 15 residues. The ends lost 6 bases at V and 4 bases at J; junction bases unmatched: 9.

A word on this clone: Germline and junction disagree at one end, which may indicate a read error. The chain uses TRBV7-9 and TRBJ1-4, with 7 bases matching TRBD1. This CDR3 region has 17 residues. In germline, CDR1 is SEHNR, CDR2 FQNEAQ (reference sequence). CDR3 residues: CSSSQTGVVGLWEKLFF. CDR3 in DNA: TGTTCCAGCAGCCAAACAGGGGTTGTCGGTTTATGGGAAAAACTGTTTTTT.

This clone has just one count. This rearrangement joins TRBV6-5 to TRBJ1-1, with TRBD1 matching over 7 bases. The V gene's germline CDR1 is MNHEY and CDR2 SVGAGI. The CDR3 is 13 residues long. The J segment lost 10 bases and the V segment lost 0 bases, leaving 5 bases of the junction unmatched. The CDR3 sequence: CASSYSGTEGAFF. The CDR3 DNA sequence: TGTGCCAGCAGTTACTCGGGGACAGAGGGAGCTTTCTTT.

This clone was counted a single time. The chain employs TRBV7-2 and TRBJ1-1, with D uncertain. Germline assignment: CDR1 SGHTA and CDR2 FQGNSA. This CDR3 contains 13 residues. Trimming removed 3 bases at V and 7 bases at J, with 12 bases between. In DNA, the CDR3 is TGTGCCAGCAGCTTGTGGCGGCCCGATGAAGCTTTCTTT. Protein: CASSLWRPDEAFF.

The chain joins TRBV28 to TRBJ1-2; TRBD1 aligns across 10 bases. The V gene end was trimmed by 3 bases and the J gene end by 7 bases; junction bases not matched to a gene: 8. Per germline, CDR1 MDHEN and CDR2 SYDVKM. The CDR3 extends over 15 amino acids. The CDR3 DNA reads TGTGCCAGCAGTTTGACAGGGGGCTCAGTGGGTGGCTACACCTTC. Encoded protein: CASSLTGGSVGGYTF.

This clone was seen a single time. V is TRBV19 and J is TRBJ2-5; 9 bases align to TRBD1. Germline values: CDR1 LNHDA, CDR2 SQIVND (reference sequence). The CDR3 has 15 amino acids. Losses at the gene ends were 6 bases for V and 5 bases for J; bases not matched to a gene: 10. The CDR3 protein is CASRRITGGEETQYF. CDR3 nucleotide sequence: TGTGCCAGTAGGCGAATCACAGGGGGCGAGGAGACCCAGTACTTC. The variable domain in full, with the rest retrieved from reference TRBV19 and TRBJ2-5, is DGGITQSPKYLFRKEGQNVTLSCEQNLNHDAMYWYRQDPGQGLRLIYYSQIVNDFQKGDIAEGYSVSREKKESFPLTVTSAQKNPTAFYLCASRRITGGEETQYFGPGTRLLVL.

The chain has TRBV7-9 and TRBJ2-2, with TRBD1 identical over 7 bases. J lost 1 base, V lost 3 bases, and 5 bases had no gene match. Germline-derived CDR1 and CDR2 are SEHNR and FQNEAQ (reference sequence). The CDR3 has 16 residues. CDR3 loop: CASSLRDRQNTGELFF. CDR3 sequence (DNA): TGTGCCAGCAGCTTGAGGGACAGACAGAACACCGGGGAGCTGTTTTTT.

CDR3 in amino acids: CASRGMTSGIQETQYF. The CDR3 DNA is TGTGCCAGCAGGGGGATGACTAGCGGAATACAAGAGACCCAGTACTTC. The chain has TRBV28 and TRBJ2-5, with 9 bases fitting TRBD2. The junction had 10 bases not matched to a gene; V was cut back by 6 bases and J by 2 bases. This CDR3 contains 16 residues. Germline values: CDR1 MDHEN, CDR2 SYDVKM.

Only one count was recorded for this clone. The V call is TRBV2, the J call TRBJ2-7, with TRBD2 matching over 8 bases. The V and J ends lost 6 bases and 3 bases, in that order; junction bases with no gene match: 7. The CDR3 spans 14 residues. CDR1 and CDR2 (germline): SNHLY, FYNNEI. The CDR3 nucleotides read TGTGCCAGCAGCGTGCCGGGAGGGGACTACGAGCAGTACTTC. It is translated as CASSVPGGDYEQYF.

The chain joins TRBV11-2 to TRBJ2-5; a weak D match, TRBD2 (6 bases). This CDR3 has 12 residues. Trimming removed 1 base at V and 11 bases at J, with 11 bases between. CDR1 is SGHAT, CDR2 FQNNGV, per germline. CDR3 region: CASSLGGGEQYF. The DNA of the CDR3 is TGTGCCAGCAGCTTAGGGGGCGGGGAGCAGTACTTC.

The CDR3 DNA reads TGTGCTAGTGGTGGCGACAGGGGGCTCGATGGCTACACCTTC. This sequence encodes CASGGDRGLDGYTF. The V and J genes are TRBV12-5 and TRBJ1-2, with 10 bases identical to TRBD1. The CDR3 runs 14 residues. Germline lookup yields CDR1 LGHNT and CDR2 FRNRAP. V lost 5 bases, J lost 6 bases, and 6 bases stayed unmatched.